This is a list of T cell receptor beta chains from one sample in a study of OX40 agonist ivuxolimab in advanced cancers. Method: immunoSEQ multiplex PCR; TCRdb's copy keeps in-frame clones and lacks some. The sample lists over 10,000 clones, around 81% occurring once. The sequencing here drew on CD4+ or CD8+ T cells sorted from blood, taken in a trial of the OX40 agonist ivuxolimab. Receptors were obtained from an adult with an advanced solid tumor such as melanoma, head and neck, liver or kidney cancer. CDR3s include the opening cysteine and the closing phenylalanine or tryptophan. D genes are given only for firm matches. Clone size, where shown, is once, few, many, or a class for clones that have expanded.

d_call: TRBD1
j_call: TRBJ2-2
clone_size: NA
v_call: TRBV7-3
cdr3_aa: CASSLGTGLNTGELFF
cdr3_nt: TGTGCCAGCAGCCTCGGGACAGGGCTTAACACCGGGGAGCTGTTTTTT

d_call: NA
j_call: TRBJ2-1
clone_size: NA
v_call: TRBV27
cdr3_aa: CASSSSPSGSEFF
cdr3_nt: TGTGCCAGCAGTTCCTCCCCGTCAGGTAGTGAGTTCTTC

d_call: NA
j_call: TRBJ2-6
clone_size: NA
v_call: TRBV6-4
cdr3_aa: CASSCVSQRQSRANVLTF
cdr3_nt: TGTGCCAGCAGTTGTGTGTCTCAACGACAAAGTCGGGCCAACGTCCTGACTTTC

d_call: NA
j_call: TRBJ1-2
clone_size: NA
v_call: TRBV5-8
cdr3_aa: CASSFGSYGYTF
cdr3_nt: TGTGCCAGCAGCTTCGGAAGCTATGGCTACACCTTC

d_call: TRBD2
j_call: TRBJ2-5
clone_size: NA
v_call: TRBV5-1
cdr3_aa: CASSLASGRPGLQQTQYF
cdr3_nt: TGCGCCAGCAGCTTAGCTAGCGGGAGGCCCGGACTACAACAGACCCAGTACTTC

d_call: NA
j_call: TRBJ1-6
clone_size: NA
v_call: TRBV2
cdr3_aa: CASSATGFNSPLHF
cdr3_nt: TGTGCCAGCAGTGCGACGGGTTTTAATTCACCCCTCCACTTT

d_call: NA
j_call: TRBJ2-1
clone_size: NA
v_call: TRBV28
cdr3_aa: CASGYNEQFF
cdr3_nt: TGTGCCAGTGGGTACAATGAGCAGTTCTTC

d_call: TRBD1
j_call: TRBJ1-1
clone_size: NA
v_call: TRBV4-1
cdr3_aa: CASSPGGYTEAFF
cdr3_nt: TGCGCCAGCAGCCCAGGGGGATACACTGAAGCTTTCTTT

d_call: TRBD1
j_call: TRBJ1-2
clone_size: NA
v_call: TRBV27
cdr3_aa: CASSDRTGPFYF
cdr3_nt: TGTGCCAGCAGTGATAGGACAGGCCCGTTTTACTTC

d_call: NA
j_call: TRBJ1-5
clone_size: NA
v_call: TRBV6-5
cdr3_aa: CASSYKIGSGQPQHF
cdr3_nt: TGTGCCAGCAGTTACAAAATCGGGAGCGGTCAGCCCCAGCATTTT

d_call: TRBD2
j_call: TRBJ2-2
clone_size: NA
v_call: TRBV6-5
cdr3_aa: CASSYSGPAGAGELFF
cdr3_nt: TGTGCCAGCAGTTACTCTGGCCCAGCGGGGGCCGGGGAGCTGTTTTTT

d_call: TRBD1
j_call: TRBJ1-2
clone_size: NA
v_call: TRBV9
cdr3_aa: CASSGYRGQGKLWYGYTF
cdr3_nt: TGTGCCAGCAGCGGTTATCGAGGACAGGGGAAATTGTGGTATGGCTACACCTTC

d_call: NA
j_call: TRBJ2-6
clone_size: NA
v_call: TRBV5-6
cdr3_aa: CASWDDNSPSRANVLTF
cdr3_nt: TGTGCCAGCTGGGATGACAATAGTCCAAGTCGGGCCAACGTCCTGACTTTC

d_call: NA
j_call: TRBJ2-7
clone_size: NA
v_call: TRBV30
cdr3_aa: CAWSAHSYYEQYF
cdr3_nt: TGTGCCTGGAGTGCGCACTCATACTACGAGCAGTACTTC

d_call: NA
j_call: TRBJ2-7
clone_size: once
v_call: TRBV6-5
cdr3_aa: CASSYSGPHEQYF
cdr3_nt: TGTGCCAGCAGTTACTCGGGGCCCCACGAGCAGTACTTC

d_call: TRBD2
j_call: TRBJ2-3
clone_size: NA
v_call: TRBV2
cdr3_aa: CASSEGRGGSGGDTQYF
cdr3_nt: TGTGCCAGCAGTGAAGGCCGAGGCGGGAGCGGGGGAGATACGCAGTATTTT

d_call: TRBD1
j_call: TRBJ1-4
clone_size: NA
v_call: TRBV9
cdr3_aa: CASNPGQGVNEKLFF
cdr3_nt: TGTGCCAGCAACCCCGGACAGGGAGTTAATGAAAAACTGTTTTTT

d_call: NA
j_call: TRBJ2-7
clone_size: NA
v_call: TRBV7-6
cdr3_aa: CASSSDYEQYF
cdr3_nt: TGTGCCAGCAGCTCGGATTACGAGCAGTACTTC

d_call: TRBD2
j_call: TRBJ2-2
clone_size: few
v_call: TRBV9
cdr3_aa: CASSGAGESNTGELFF
cdr3_nt: TGTGCCAGCAGCGGGGCGGGGGAATCGAACACCGGGGAGCTGTTTTTT

d_call: TRBD1
j_call: TRBJ2-3
clone_size: NA
v_call: TRBV6-5
cdr3_aa: CASSTGQGATDTQYF
cdr3_nt: TGTGCCAGCAGTACTGGACAGGGGGCGACAGATACGCAGTATTTT

d_call: NA
j_call: TRBJ2-5
clone_size: once
v_call: TRBV5-4
cdr3_aa: CASSQDWPGEGETQYF
cdr3_nt: TGTGCCAGCAGCCAAGATTGGCCGGGTGAAGGGGAGACCCAGTACTTC

d_call: NA
j_call: TRBJ2-7
clone_size: NA
v_call: TRBV27
cdr3_aa: CASSLSLGWEQYF
cdr3_nt: TGTGCCAGCAGTTTATCGTTGGGTTGGGAGCAGTACTTC

d_call: NA
j_call: TRBJ1-5
clone_size: NA
v_call: TRBV5-6
cdr3_aa: CASSLMNQPQHF
cdr3_nt: TGTGCCAGCAGCCTCATGAATCAGCCCCAGCATTTT

d_call: NA
j_call: TRBJ2-2
clone_size: NA
v_call: TRBV19
cdr3_aa: CASSRQGLNTGELFF
cdr3_nt: TGTGCCAGTAGTCGTCAGGGGCTTAACACCGGGGAGCTGTTTTTT

d_call: NA
j_call: TRBJ1-1
clone_size: NA
v_call: TRBV28
cdr3_aa: CASSLPRGEAFF
cdr3_nt: TGTGCCAGCAGTTTGCCTAGGGGGGAAGCTTTCTTT

d_call: TRBD2
j_call: TRBJ2-7
clone_size: NA
v_call: TRBV27
cdr3_aa: CASSFLAGGYSYEQYF
cdr3_nt: TGTGCCAGCAGTTTCCTAGCGGGAGGGTACTCCTACGAGCAGTACTTC

d_call: TRBD2
j_call: TRBJ2-5
clone_size: NA
v_call: TRBV11-2
cdr3_aa: CASSSKRGRNQETQYF
cdr3_nt: TGTGCCAGCAGCTCCAAGCGGGGACGAAACCAAGAGACCCAGTACTTC

d_call: NA
j_call: TRBJ1-1
clone_size: NA
v_call: TRBV7-9
cdr3_aa: CASSDGPMNTEAFF
cdr3_nt: TGTGCCAGCAGCGACGGACCCATGAACACTGAAGCTTTCTTT

d_call: TRBD2
j_call: TRBJ2-5
clone_size: NA
v_call: TRBV9
cdr3_aa: CASTSYGGTGETQYF
cdr3_nt: TGTGCCAGCACCTCCTACGGGGGGACTGGGGAGACCCAGTACTTC

d_call: NA
j_call: TRBJ2-3
clone_size: NA
v_call: TRBV27
cdr3_aa: CASSSNPLDTQYF
cdr3_nt: TGTGCCAGCAGTTCGAACCCCTTAGATACGCAGTATTTT

d_call: TRBD1
j_call: TRBJ2-1
clone_size: NA
v_call: TRBV10-1
cdr3_aa: CASSDPDRGPYNEQFF
cdr3_nt: TGCGCCAGCAGTGATCCTGACAGGGGGCCGTACAATGAGCAGTTCTTC

d_call: NA
j_call: TRBJ2-7
clone_size: few
v_call: TRBV10-3
cdr3_aa: CAIGRSYEQYF
cdr3_nt: TGTGCCATCGGACGTTCCTACGAGCAGTACTTC

d_call: NA
j_call: TRBJ2-2
clone_size: once
v_call: TRBV19
cdr3_aa: CASSIGLGELFF
cdr3_nt: TGTGCCAGTAGTATTGGACTCGGGGAGCTGTTTTTT

d_call: NA
j_call: TRBJ2-7
clone_size: NA
v_call: TRBV28
cdr3_aa: CASSLRHYAGPVSYEQYF
cdr3_nt: TGTGCCAGCAGTCTACGACATTATGCAGGGCCCGTCTCCTACGAGCAGTACTTC

d_call: NA
j_call: TRBJ1-1
clone_size: NA
v_call: TRBV6-1
cdr3_aa: CATRALGDTEAFF
cdr3_nt: TGTGCCACCCGGGCCCTCGGGGACACTGAAGCTTTCTTT

d_call: TRBD2
j_call: TRBJ2-7
clone_size: NA
v_call: TRBV28
cdr3_aa: CASSSSRGANEQYF
cdr3_nt: TGTGCCAGCAGCTCATCGCGGGGGGCGAACGAGCAGTACTTC